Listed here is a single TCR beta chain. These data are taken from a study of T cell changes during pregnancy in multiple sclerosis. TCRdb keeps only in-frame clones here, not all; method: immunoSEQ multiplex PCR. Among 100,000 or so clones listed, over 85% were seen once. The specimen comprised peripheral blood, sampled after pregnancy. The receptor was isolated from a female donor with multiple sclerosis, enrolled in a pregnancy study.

The CDR3 loop reads CAISEGTSSTDTQYF. The CDR3 bases are TGTGCCATCAGTGAAGGGACAAGCAGCACAGATACGCAGTATTTT. V and J are TRBV10-3 and TRBJ2-3, with TRBD1 as a possible D gene (6 bases). This CDR3 is 15 amino acids long. Trimming took off 3 bases at V and 0 bases at J, with 10 bases between the two ends. CDR1 ENHRY and CDR2 SYGVKD come from the germline V gene.